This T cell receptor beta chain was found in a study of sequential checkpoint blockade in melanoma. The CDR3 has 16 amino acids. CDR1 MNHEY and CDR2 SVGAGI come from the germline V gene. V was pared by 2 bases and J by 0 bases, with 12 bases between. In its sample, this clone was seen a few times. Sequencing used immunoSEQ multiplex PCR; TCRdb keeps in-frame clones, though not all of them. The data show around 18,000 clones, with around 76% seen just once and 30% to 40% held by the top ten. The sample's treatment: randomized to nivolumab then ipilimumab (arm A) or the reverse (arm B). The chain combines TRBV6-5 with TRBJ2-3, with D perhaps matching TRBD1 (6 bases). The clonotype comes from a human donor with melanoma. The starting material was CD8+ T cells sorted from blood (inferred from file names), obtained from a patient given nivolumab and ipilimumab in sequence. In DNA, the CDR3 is TGTGCCAGCAGTTACGACGGACAGACAAGCACAGATACGCAGTATTTT. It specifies CASSYDGQTSTDTQYF.